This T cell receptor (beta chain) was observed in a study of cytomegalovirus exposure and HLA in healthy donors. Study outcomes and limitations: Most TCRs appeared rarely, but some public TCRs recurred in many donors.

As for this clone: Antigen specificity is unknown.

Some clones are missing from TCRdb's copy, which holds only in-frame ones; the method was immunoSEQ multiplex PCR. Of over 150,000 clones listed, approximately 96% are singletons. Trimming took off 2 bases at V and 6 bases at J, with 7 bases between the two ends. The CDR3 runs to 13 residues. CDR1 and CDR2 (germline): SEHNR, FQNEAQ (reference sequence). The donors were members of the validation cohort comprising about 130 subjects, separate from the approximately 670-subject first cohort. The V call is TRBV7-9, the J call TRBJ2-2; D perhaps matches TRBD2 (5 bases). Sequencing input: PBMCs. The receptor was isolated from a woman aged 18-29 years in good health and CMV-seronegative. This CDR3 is CASSLLAAGELFF. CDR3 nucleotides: TGTGCCAGCAGCTTACTAGCCGCCGGGGAGCTGTTTTTT. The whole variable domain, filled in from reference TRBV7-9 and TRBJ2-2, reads DTGVSQNPRHKITKRGQNVTFRCDPISEHNRLYWYRQTLGQGPEFLTYFQNEAQLEKSRLLSDRFSAERPKGSFSTLEIQRTEQGDSAMYLCASSLLAAGELFFGEGSRLTVL.